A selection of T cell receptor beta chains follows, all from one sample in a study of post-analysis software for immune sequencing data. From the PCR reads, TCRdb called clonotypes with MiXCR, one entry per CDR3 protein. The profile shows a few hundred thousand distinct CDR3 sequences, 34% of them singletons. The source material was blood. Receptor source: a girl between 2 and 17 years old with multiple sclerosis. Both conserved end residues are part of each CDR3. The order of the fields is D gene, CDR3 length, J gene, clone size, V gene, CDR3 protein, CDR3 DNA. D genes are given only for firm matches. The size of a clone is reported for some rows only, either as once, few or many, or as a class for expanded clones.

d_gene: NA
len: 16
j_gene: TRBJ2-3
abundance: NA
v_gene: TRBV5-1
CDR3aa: CASSSQGKAFTDTQYF
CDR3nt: TGCGCCAGCAGCTCCCAGGGAAAGGCCTTCACAGATACGCAGTATTTT

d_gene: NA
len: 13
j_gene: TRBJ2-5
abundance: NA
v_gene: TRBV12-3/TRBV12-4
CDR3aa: CASTLGAEETQYF
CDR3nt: TGTGCCAGCACCCTGGGAGCCGAAGAGACCCAGTACTTC

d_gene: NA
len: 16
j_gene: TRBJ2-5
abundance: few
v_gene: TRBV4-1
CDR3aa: CASSQDRGINLETQYF
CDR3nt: TGCGCCAGCAGCCAAGATCGGGGTATCAACTTGGAGACCCAGTACTTC

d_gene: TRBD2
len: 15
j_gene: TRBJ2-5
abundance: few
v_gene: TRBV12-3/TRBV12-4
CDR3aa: CASTPGSGYQETQYF
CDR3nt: TGTGCCAGCACCCCCGGTAGCGGGTACCAAGAGACCCAGTACTTC

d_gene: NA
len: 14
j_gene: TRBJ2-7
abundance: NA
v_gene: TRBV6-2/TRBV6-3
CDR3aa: CASSYSSSLNEQYF
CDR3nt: TGTGCCAGCAGTTATAGCAGTTCGCTAAACGAGCAGTACTTC

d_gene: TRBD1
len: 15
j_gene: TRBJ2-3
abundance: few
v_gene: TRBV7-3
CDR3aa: CASSLHGQGTDTQYF
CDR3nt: TGTGCCAGCAGCTTACACGGACAGGGCACAGATACGCAGTATTTT

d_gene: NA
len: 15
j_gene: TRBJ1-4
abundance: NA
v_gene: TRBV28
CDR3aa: CASSTKGEGSEKLFF
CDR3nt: TGTGCCAGCAGTACGAAGGGTGAGGGGAGTGAAAAACTGTTTTTT

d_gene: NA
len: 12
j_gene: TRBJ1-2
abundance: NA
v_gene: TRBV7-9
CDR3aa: CASSGEDYGYTF
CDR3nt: TGTGCCAGCAGCGGCGAAGACTATGGCTACACCTTC

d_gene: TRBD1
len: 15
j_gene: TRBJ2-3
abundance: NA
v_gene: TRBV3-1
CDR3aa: CASSRTGGVSDTQYF
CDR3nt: TGTGCCAGCAGTCGTACAGGGGGCGTATCAGATACGCAGTATTTT

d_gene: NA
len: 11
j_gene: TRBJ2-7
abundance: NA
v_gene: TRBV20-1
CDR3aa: CSGAAGREQYF
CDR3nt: TGCAGTGGCGCCGCCGGCCGAGAGCAGTACTTC

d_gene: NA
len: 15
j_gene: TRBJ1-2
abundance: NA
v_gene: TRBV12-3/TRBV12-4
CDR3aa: CASSWSKGIIYGYTF
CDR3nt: TGTGCCAGCAGTTGGAGTAAGGGCATAATCTATGGCTACACCTTC

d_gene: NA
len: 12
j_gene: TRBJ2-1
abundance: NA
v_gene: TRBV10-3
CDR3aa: CVTAHTHNEQFF
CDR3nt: TGTGTCACGGCCCATACCCACAATGAGCAGTTCTTC

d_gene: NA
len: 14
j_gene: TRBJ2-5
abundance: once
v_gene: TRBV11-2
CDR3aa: CASSFTDFQETQYF
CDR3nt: TGTGCCAGCAGCTTTACCGACTTTCAAGAGACCCAGTACTTC

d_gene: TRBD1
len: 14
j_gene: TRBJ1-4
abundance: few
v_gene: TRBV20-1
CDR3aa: CSALDRQGAEKLFF
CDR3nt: TGCAGTGCGCTTGACCGGCAGGGGGCAGAAAAACTGTTTTTT

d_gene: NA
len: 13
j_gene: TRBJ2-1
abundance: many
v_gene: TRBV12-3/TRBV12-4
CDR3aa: CASSLRGGNEQFF
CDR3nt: TGTGCCAGCAGCTTAAGGGGGGGCAATGAGCAGTTCTTC

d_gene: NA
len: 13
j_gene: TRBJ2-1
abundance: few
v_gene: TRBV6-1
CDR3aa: CASSGTNSNEQFF
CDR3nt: TGTGCCAGCAGTGGCACTAACAGCAATGAGCAGTTCTTC

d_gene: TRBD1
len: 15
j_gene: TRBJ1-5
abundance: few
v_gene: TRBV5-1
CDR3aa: CASSLGDRVEQPQHF
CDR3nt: TGCGCCAGCAGCTTGGGGGACAGGGTAGAGCAGCCCCAGCATTTT

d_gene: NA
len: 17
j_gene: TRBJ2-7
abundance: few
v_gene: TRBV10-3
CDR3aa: CAISEPEDRDGDYEQYF
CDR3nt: TGTGCCATCAGTGAGCCCGAGGACCGGGACGGCGACTACGAGCAGTACTTC

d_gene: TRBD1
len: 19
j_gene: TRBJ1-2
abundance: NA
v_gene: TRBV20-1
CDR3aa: CSARAPGETGTGFMRGYTF
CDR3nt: TGCAGTGCTAGAGCTCCCGGGGAAACCGGGACAGGGTTTATGCGTGGCTACACCTTC

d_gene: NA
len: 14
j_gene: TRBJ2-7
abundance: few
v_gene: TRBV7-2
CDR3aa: CASSLSEGSPLQYF
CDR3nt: TGTGCCAGCAGCTTATCCGAGGGCAGCCCCTTGCAGTACTTC

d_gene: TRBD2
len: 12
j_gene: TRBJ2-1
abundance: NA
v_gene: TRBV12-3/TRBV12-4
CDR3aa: CASRVAGNEQFF
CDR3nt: TGTGCCAGCAGGGTAGCGGGCAATGAGCAGTTCTTC

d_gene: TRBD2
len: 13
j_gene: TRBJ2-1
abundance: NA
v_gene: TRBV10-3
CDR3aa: CAISPTSRNEQFF
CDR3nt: TGTGCCATCAGTCCGACTAGCCGGAATGAGCAGTTCTTC

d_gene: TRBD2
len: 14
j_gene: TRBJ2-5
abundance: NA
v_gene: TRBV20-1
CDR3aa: CSAFPGLGFETQYF
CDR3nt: TGCAGTGCTTTTCCTGGACTAGGGTTTGAGACCCAGTACTTC

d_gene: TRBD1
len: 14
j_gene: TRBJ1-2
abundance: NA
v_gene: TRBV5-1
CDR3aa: CASSLIQGDLGYTF
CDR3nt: TGCGCCAGCAGCCTTATACAGGGGGACCTAGGCTACACCTTC

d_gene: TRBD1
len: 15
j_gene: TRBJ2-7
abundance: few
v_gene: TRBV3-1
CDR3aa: CASSRAWTGAYEQYF
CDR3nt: TGTGCCAGCAGCCGGGCCTGGACAGGGGCCTACGAGCAGTACTTC

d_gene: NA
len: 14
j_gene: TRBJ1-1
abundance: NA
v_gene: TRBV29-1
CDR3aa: CSAVGQGWATEAFF
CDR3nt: TGCAGCGCAGTAGGGCAGGGGTGGGCCACTGAAGCTTTCTTT

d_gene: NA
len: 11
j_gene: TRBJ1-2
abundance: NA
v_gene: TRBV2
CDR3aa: CASRGVVGYTF
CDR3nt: TGTGCCAGCAGGGGCGTAGTGGGCTACACCTTC

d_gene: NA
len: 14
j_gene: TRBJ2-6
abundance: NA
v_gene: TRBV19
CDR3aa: CAGSSLGGANVLTF
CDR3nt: TGTGCCGGCTCATCCCTGGGGGGGGCCAACGTCCTGACTTTC

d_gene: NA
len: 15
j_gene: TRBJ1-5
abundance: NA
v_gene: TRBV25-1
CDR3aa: CASSPNTHSNQPQHF
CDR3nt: TGTGCCAGCAGTCCCAACACACATAGCAATCAGCCCCAGCATTTT

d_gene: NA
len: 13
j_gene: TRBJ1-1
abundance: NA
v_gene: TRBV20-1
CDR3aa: CSATGTTNTEAFF
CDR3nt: TGCAGTGCTACGGGAACGACGAACACTGAAGCTTTCTTT

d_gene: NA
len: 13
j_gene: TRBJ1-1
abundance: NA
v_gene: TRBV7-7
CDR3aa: CASSRNSGTEAFF
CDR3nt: TGTGCTAGCAGCCGCAACTCGGGCACTGAAGCTTTCTTT

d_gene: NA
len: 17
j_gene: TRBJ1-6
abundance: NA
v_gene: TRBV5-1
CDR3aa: CASSLSSAAGYNSPLHF
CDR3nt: TGCGCCAGCAGCTTGTCTTCGGCAGCGGGCTATAATTCACCCCTCCACTTT

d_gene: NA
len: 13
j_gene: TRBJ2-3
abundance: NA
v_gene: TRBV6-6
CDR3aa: CASNSKSTDTQYF
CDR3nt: TGTGCCAGCAATTCTAAAAGCACAGATACGCAGTATTTT

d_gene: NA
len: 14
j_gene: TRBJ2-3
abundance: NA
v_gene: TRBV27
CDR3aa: CASSPGHNTDTQYF
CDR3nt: TGTGCCAGCAGCCCGGGACACAACACAGATACGCAGTATTTT

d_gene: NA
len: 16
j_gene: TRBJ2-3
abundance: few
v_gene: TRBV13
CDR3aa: CASSLPRGRGTDTQYF
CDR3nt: TGTGCCAGCAGCCTGCCCCGGGGTAGGGGCACAGATACGCAGTATTTT

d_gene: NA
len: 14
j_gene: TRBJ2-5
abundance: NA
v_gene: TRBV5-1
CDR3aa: CASSASRPRETQYF
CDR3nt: TGCGCCAGCAGCGCCTCCAGGCCCCGGGAGACCCAGTACTTC

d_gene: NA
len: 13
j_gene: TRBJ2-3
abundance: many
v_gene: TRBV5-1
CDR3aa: CASSLSSLDTQYF
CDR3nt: TGCGCCAGCAGCTTGTCCTCCTTGGATACGCAGTATTTT

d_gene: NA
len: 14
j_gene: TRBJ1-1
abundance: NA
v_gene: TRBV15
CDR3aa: CATSAERANTEAFF
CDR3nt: TGTGCCACCAGCGCCGAGAGGGCGAACACTGAAGCTTTCTTT

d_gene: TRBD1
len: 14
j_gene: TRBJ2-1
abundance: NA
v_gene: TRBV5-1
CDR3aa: CASNVRDRSNEQFF
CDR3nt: TGCGCCAGCAACGTCCGGGACAGGAGCAATGAGCAGTTCTTC

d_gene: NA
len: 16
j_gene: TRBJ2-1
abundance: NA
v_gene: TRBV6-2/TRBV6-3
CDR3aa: CASSWTPGTTYNEQFF
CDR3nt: TGTGCCAGCAGTTGGACCCCAGGGACGACTTACAATGAGCAGTTCTTC

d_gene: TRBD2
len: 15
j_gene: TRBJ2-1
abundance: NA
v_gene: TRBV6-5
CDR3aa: CASHPLAGEDNEQFF
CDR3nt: TGTGCCAGCCACCCTCTAGCGGGGGAAGACAATGAGCAGTTCTTC

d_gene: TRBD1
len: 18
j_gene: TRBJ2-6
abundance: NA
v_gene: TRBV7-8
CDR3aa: CASSKRQGTHSGANVLTF
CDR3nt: TGTGCCAGCAGCAAAAGACAGGGTACTCACTCTGGGGCCAACGTCCTGACTTTC

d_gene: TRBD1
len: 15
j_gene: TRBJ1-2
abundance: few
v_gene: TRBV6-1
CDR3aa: CASSEPAGRGQGYTF
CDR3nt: TGTGCCAGCAGTGAACCAGCGGGGAGGGGGCAAGGCTACACCTTC

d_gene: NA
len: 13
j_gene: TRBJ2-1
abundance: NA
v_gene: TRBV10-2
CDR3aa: CASEGLTYNEQFF
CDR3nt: TGCGCCAGCGAGGGACTCACCTACAATGAGCAGTTCTTC

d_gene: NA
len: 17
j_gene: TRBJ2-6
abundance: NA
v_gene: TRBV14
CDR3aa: CASSPLIGTSKANVLTF
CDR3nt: TGTGCCAGCAGCCCGCTGATAGGGACATCGAAAGCCAACGTCCTGACTTTC